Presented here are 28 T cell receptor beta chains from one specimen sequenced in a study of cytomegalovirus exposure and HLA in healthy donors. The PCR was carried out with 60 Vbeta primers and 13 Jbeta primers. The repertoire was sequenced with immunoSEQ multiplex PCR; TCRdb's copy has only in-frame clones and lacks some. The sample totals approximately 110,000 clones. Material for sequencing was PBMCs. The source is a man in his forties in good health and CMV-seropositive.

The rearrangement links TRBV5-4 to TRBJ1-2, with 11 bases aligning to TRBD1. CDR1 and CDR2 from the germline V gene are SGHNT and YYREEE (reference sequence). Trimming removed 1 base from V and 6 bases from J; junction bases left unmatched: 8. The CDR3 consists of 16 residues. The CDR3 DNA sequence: TGTGCCAGCAGCTTGAGTAGCTGGGACAGGGGGGATGGCTACACCTTC. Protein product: CASSLSSWDRGDGYTF. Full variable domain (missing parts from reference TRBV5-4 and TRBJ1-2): ETGVTQSPTHLIKTRGQQVTLRCSSQSGHNTVSWYQQALGQGPQFIFQYYREEENGRGNFPPRFSGLQFPNYSSELNVNALELDDSALYLCASSLSSWDRGDGYTFGSGTRLTVV.

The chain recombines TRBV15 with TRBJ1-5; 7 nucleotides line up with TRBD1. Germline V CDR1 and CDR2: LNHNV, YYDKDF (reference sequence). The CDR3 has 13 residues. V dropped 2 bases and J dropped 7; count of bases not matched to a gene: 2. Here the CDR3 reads CATSRPTGQPQHF. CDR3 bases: TGTGCCACCAGCAGACCGACAGGGCAGCCCCAGCATTTT.

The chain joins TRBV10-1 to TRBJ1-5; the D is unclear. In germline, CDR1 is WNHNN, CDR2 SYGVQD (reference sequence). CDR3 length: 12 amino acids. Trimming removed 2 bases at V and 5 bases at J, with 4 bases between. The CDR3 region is CASSEGDQPQHF. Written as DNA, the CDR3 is TGCGCCAGCAGTGAGGGAGATCAGCCCCAGCATTTT.

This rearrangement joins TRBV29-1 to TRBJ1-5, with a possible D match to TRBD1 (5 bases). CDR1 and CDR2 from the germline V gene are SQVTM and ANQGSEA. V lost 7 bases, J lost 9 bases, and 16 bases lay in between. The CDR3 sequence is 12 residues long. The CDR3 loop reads CSADSGSGPQHF. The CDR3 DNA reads TGCAGCGCTGATTCAGGGTCGGGGCCCCAGCATTTT.

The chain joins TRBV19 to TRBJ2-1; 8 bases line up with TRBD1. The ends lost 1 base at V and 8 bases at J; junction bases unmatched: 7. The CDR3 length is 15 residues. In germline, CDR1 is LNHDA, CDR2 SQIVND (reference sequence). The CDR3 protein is CASSIVAQGVHEQFF. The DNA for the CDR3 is TGTGCCAGTAGTATAGTTGCACAGGGGGTACATGAGCAGTTCTTC.

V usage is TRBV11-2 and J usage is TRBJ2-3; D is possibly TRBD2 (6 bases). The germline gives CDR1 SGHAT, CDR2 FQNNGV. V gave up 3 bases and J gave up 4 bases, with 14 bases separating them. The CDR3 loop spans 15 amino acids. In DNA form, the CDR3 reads TGTGCCAGCAGCTTTAGCGGTGTCTTGGCAGATACGCAGTATTTT. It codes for CASSFSGVLADTQYF.

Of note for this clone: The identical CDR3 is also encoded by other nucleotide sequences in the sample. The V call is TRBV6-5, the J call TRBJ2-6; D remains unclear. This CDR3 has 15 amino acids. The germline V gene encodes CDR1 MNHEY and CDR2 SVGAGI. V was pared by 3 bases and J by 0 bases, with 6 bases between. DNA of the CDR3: TGTGCCAGCAGTTATAGAGGCTCTGGGGCCAACGTCCTGACTTTC. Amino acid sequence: CASSYRGSGANVLTF.

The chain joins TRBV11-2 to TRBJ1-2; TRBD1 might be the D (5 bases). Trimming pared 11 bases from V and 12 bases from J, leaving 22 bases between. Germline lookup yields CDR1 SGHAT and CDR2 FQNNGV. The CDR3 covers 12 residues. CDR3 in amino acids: CASEGGTEGNTF. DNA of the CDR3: TGTGCCTCCGAAGGAGGGACCGAAGGCAACACCTTC.

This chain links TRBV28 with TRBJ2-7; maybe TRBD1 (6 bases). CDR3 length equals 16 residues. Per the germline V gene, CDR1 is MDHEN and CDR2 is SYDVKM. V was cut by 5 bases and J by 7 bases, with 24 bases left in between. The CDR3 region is CASSPPPRTASGEQYF. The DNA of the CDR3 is TGTGCCAGCAGTCCCCCCCCTCGGACAGCTTCGGGGGAGCAGTACTTC.

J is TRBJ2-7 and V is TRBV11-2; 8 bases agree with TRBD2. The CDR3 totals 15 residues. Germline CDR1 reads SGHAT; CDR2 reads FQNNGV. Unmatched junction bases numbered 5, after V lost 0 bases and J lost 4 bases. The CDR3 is CASSLERGGPYEQYF. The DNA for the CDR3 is TGTGCCAGCAGCTTAGAACGGGGGGGCCCTTACGAGCAGTACTTC.

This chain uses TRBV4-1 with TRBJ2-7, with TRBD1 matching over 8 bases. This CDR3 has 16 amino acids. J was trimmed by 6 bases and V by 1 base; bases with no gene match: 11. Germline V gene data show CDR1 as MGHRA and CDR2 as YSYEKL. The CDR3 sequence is CASSQVLDRGSREQYF. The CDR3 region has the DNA TGCGCCAGCAGCCAAGTGTTAGACAGGGGTAGTCGCGAGCAGTACTTC.

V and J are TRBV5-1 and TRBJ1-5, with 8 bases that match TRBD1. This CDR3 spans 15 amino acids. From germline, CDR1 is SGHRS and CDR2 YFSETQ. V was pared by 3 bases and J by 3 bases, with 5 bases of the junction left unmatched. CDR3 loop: CASSWMTGANQPQHF. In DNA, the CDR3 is TGCGCCAGCAGCTGGATGACAGGGGCCAATCAGCCCCAGCATTTT.

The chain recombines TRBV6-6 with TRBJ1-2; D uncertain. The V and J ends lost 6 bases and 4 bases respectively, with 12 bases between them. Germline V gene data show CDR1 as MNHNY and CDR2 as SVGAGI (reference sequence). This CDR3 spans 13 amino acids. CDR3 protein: CASRKDFSYGYTF. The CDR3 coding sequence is TGTGCCAGCAGAAAGGACTTCTCCTATGGCTACACCTTC.

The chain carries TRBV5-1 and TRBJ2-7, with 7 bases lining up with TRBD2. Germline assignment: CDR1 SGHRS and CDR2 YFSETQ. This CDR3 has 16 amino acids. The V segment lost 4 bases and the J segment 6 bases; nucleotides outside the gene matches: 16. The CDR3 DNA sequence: TGCGCCAGCAGCAAAATTTTGGGGGGGACCCCCTCCGAGCAGTACTTC. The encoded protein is CASSKILGGTPSEQYF.

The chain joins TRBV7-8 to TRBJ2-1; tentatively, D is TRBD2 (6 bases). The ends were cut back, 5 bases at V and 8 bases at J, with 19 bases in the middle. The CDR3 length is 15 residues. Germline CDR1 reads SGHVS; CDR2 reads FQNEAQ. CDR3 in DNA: TGTGCCAGCAGCGGGCCGGGGGAAGGGCACCATGAGCAGTTCTTC. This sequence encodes CASSGPGEGHHEQFF.

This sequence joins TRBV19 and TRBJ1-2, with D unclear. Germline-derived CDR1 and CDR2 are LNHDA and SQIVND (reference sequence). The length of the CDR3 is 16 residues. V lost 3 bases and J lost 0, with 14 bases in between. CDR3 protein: CASSILELTTNYGYTF. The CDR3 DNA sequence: TGTGCCAGTAGTATCCTTGAACTAACTACTAACTATGGCTACACCTTC.

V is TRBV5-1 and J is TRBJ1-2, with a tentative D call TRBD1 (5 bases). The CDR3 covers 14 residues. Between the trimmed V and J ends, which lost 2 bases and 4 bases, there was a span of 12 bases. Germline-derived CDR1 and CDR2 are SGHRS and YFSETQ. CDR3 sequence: CASSFEGASYGYTF. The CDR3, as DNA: TGCGCCAGCAGCTTCGAAGGGGCCAGCTATGGCTACACCTTC.

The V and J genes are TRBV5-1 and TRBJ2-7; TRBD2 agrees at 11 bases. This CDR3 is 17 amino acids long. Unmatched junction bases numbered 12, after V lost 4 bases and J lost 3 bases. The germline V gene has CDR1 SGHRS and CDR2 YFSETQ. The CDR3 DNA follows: TGCGCCAGCAGCCCGTCCCCGGGACTAGCGGCCAACTACGAGCAGTACTTC. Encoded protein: CASSPSPGLAANYEQYF.

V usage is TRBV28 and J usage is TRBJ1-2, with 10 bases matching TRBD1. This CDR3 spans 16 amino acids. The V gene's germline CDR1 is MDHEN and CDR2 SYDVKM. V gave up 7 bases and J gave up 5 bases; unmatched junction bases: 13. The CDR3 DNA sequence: TGTGCCAGCACGAAAGGCGGGACAGGGGTTATATATGGCTACACCTTC. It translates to CASTKGGTGVIYGYTF.

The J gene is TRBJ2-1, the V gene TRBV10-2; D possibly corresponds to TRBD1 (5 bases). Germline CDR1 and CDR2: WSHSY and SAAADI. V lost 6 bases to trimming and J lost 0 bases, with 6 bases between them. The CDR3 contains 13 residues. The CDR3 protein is CASRDSSYNEQFF. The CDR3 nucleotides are TGCGCCAGCAGAGACAGCTCCTACAATGAGCAGTTCTTC.

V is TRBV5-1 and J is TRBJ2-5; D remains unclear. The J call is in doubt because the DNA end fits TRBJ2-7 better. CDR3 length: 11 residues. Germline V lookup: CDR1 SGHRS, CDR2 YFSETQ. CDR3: CASTAGYEQYF. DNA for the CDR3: TGCGCCAGCACCGCAGGCTACGAGCAGTACTTC.

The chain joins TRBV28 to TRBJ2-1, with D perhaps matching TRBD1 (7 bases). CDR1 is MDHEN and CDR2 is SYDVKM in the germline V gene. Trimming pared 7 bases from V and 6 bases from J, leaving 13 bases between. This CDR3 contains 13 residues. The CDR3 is CASNQGGGNEQFF. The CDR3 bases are TGTGCCAGCAACCAGGGGGGAGGCAATGAGCAGTTCTTC.

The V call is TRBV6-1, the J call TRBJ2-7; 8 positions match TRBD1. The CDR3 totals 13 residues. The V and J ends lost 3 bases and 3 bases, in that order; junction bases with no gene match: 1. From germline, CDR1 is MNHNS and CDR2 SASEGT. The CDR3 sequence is CASSETGDYEQYF. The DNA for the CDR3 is TGTGCCAGCAGTGAGACAGGGGACTACGAGCAGTACTTC.

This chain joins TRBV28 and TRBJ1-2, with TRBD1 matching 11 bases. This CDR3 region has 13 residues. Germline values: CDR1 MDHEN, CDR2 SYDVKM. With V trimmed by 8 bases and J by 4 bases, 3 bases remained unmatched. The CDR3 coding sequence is TGTGCCAGCTTCGGGACAGGGGGCTATGGCTACACCTTC. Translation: CASFGTGGYGYTF.

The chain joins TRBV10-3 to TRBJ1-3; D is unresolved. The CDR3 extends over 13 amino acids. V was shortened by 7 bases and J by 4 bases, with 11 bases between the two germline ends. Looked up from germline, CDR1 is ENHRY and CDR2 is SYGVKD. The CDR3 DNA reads TGTGCCATCAACAGCCCGGGGGGAAACACCATATATTTT. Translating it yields CAINSPGGNTIYF.

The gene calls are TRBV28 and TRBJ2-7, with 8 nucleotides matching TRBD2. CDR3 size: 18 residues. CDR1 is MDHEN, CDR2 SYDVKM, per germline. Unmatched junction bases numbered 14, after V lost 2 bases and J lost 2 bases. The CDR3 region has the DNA TGTGCCAGCAGTTTAGTAGGCTCACCGGGACTAGGTACCTACGAGCAGTACTTC. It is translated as CASSLVGSPGLGTYEQYF. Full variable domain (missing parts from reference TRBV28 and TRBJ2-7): DVKVTQSSRYLVKRTGEKVFLECVQDMDHENMFWYRQDPGLGLRLIYFSYDVKMKEKGDIPEGYSVSREKKERFSLILESASTNQTSMYLCASSLVGSPGLGTYEQYFGPGTRLTVT.

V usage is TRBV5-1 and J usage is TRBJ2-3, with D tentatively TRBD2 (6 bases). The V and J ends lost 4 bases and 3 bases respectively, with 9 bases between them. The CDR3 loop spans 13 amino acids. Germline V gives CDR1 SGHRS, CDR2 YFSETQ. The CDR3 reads CASSGGTTDTQYF. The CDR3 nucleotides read TGCGCCAGCAGCGGAGGGACTACAGATACGCAGTATTTT.

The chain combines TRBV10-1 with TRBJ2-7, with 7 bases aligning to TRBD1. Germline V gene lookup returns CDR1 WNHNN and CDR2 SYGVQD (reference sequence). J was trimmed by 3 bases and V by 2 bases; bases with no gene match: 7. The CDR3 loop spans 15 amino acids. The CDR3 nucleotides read TGCGCCAGCAGTGAGAGGTCAGGGGGAGTCTACGAGCAGTACTTC. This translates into CASSERSGGVYEQYF.